This TCR beta chain is from a study of shared clonotypes between healthy human individuals. This CDR3 region has 14 residues. V was clipped by 0 bases and J by 7 bases, with 10 bases between them. Germline lookup yields CDR1 LNHNV and CDR2 YYDKDF (reference sequence). Running of the assay took place at deep level. Several immunoSEQ plates received, in even portions, the genomic DNA of each subset. The authors ran unsorted PBMC replicate PCRs on roughly 330 ng DNA, approximately 30,000 T cell genomes. TCRdb's copy holds only in-frame clones and misses some; the assay was immunoSEQ multiplex PCR. Of around 500,000 clones detected, about 84% appear once; the ten largest clones hold approximately 11%.

This TCR derives from a woman aged 40 to 49 in good health. Some clones in this sample may be carry-over from other donors' samples. The rearrangement uses TRBV15 and TRBJ1-5, with D possibly being TRBD1 (6 bases). Sequenced: PBMCs. The CDR3 spells CATSRDGGWQPQHF. The DNA for the CDR3 is TGTGCCACCAGCAGAGATGGGGGCTGGCAGCCCCAGCATTTT.